This T cell receptor (beta chain) comes out of a study of T cells expressing NK-cell markers. Study at large: From sorted CD3+CD56+NKG2C+, CD3+CD56+NKG2C- and CD3+CD56-NKG2C+ T cells came the TCR beta repertoires. Of eight sequenced donors, seven were HCMV-seropositive and one HCMV-seronegative.

TCRdb reprocessed the 5' RACE reads, keeping one entry per CDR3 protein, no DNA. This sample's table has about 460,000 distinct CDR3 sequences. On this clonotype: Its target is not known.

Study-wide results and limits: These clonotypes also led the CD3+CD56-NKG2C+ fraction in several donors. Dominant NKG2C+ clonotype frequencies of 1.0-7.0% of CD8+ T cells were measured in roughly 6 donors.

The TCR comes from a woman aged 45-65 years in good health. Specimen: blood T cells: a sorted CD56 or NKG2C T cell subset, CD4+ or CD8+ T cells, or bulk PBMC T cells (not recorded which).

This chain's CDR3 is CASSPRDGEKLFF. V usage is TRBV18 and J usage is TRBJ1-4. The germline gives CDR1 KGHSH, CDR2 LQKENI. This CDR3 is built from 13 residues.